The subject of this entry is one T cell receptor (beta chain). V lost 1 base and J lost 4, with 10 bases in between. Per the germline V gene, CDR1 is SEHNR and CDR2 is FQNEAQ (reference sequence). The CDR3 covers 14 residues. These data are taken from a study of blood T cell repertoires in COVID-19. Sequencing was performed with immunoSEQ multiplex PCR; in TCRdb, only in-frame clones are kept and a portion is missing. Among some 190,000 clones listed, nearly 80% were seen once. The V gene is TRBV7-9, the J gene TRBJ1-1, with TRBD1 as a possible D gene (6 bases). Sequenced input: PBMCs or T cells enriched from blood (not recorded which). This clonotype originated in a man between 60 and 70 years old who had been exposed to COVID-19. CDR3 in amino acids: CASSLDRAATEAFF. CDR3 DNA sequence: TGTGCCAGCAGCTTAGACAGGGCGGCCACTGAAGCTTTCTTT.